The present TCR beta chain was sequenced within a study of Graves' ophthalmopathy and Graves' hyperthyroidism. This clonotype was counted a few times. The CDR3 contains 13 residues. Trimming pared 10 bases from V and 5 bases from J, leaving 17 bases between. Amplification of TCR beta CDR3 regions used RNA transcripts. HTBI-primed first-round RT-PCR preceded second-round multiplex PCR. TCRdb re-called the multiplex PCR reads through MiXCR, storing one row per CDR3 protein. The data contain around 590,000 distinct CDR3 sequences, under 40% of them singletons. The source of this sequence is an adult man with Graves' hyperthyroidism. The sequenced material came from peripheral blood or thyroid tissue (not recorded which). V gene TRBV12-3 or TRBV12-4 combines with J gene TRBJ1-1, with D perhaps matching TRBD1 (6 bases). CDR3 bases: TGTGCCACCGAATTTACAGGGTCTACTGAAGCTTTCTTT. It yields the protein CATEFTGSTEAFF.